The rows below give T cell receptor beta chains drawn from one sample of a study of cytomegalovirus exposure and HLA in healthy donors. TCRdb's copy holds only in-frame clones and misses some; the assay was immunoSEQ multiplex PCR. The sample holds 100,000 to 150,000 clones, 89% seen once. Source material: PBMCs. The receptors here all came from a woman aged 18 to 35 in good health and CMV-seronegative. The CDR3 runs from the conserved cysteine through the conserved F or W. The order of the fields is CDR3 length, J gene, clone size, D gene, V gene, CDR3 protein, CDR3 DNA. A D gene is named only where the DNA matches it firmly. A clone size is listed for some rows: how often the clone was seen (once, few, many), or a class if it is expanded.

CDR3 length: 15; J gene: TRBJ2-7; clone size: NA; D gene: TRBD1; V gene: TRBV6-1; CDR3 protein: CASSEAGTGSYEQYF; CDR3 DNA: TGTGCCAGCAGTGAAGCCGGGACAGGCTCCTACGAGCAGTACTTC
CDR3 length: 16; J gene: TRBJ1-4; clone size: NA; D gene: NA; V gene: TRBV10-3; CDR3 protein: CAISRTVGATNEKLFF; CDR3 DNA: TGTGCCATCAGCCGGACGGTAGGGGCAACTAATGAAAAACTGTTTTTT
CDR3 length: 14; J gene: TRBJ1-5; clone size: NA; D gene: TRBD1; V gene: TRBV2; CDR3 protein: CASSEAGGNQPQHF; CDR3 DNA: TGTGCCAGCAGTGAGGCAGGGGGTAATCAGCCCCAGCATTTT
CDR3 length: 14; J gene: TRBJ1-1; clone size: NA; D gene: NA; V gene: TRBV2; CDR3 protein: CASRIETGNTEAFF; CDR3 DNA: TGTGCCAGCAGGATTGAGACAGGAAACACTGAAGCTTTCTTT
CDR3 length: 15; J gene: TRBJ2-1; clone size: once; D gene: NA; V gene: TRBV7-9; CDR3 protein: CASRPGGRGYNEQFF; CDR3 DNA: TGTGCCAGCAGGCCCGGGGGTCGAGGTTACAATGAGCAGTTCTTC
CDR3 length: 17; J gene: TRBJ2-2; clone size: NA; D gene: NA; V gene: TRBV5-6; CDR3 protein: CASSLAVGLMNTGELFF; CDR3 DNA: TGTGCCAGCAGCTTGGCCGTAGGACTGATGAACACCGGGGAGCTGTTTTTT
CDR3 length: 13; J gene: TRBJ1-5; clone size: NA; D gene: NA; V gene: TRBV2; CDR3 protein: CASTTGGGRPQHF; CDR3 DNA: TGTGCCAGCACGACGGGGGGAGGGCGGCCCCAGCATTTT
CDR3 length: 14; J gene: TRBJ2-1; clone size: NA; D gene: TRBD2; V gene: TRBV2; CDR3 protein: CATRRTSDYNEQFF; CDR3 DNA: TGTGCCACACGAAGGACTAGCGACTACAATGAGCAGTTCTTC
CDR3 length: 16; J gene: TRBJ2-2; clone size: once; D gene: NA; V gene: TRBV18; CDR3 protein: CASSPLGQTNTGELFF; CDR3 DNA: TGTGCCAGCTCACCTCTCGGACAGACCAACACCGGGGAGCTGTTTTTT
CDR3 length: 14; J gene: TRBJ1-6; clone size: NA; D gene: NA; V gene: TRBV2; CDR3 protein: CASSPGRGSSPLHF; CDR3 DNA: TGTGCCAGCAGTCCGGGTAGGGGAAGTTCACCCCTCCACTTT
CDR3 length: 14; J gene: TRBJ2-3; clone size: once; D gene: NA; V gene: TRBV7-3; CDR3 protein: CASSLTGAVDTQYF; CDR3 DNA: TGTGCCAGCAGCTTAACGGGGGCCGTAGATACGCAGTATTTT
CDR3 length: 16; J gene: TRBJ2-2; clone size: NA; D gene: TRBD2; V gene: TRBV7-2; CDR3 protein: CASSQGLAESTGELFF; CDR3 DNA: TGTGCCAGCAGTCAAGGACTAGCGGAATCCACCGGGGAGCTGTTTTTT
CDR3 length: 14; J gene: TRBJ2-7; clone size: NA; D gene: NA; V gene: TRBV27; CDR3 protein: CASSPYRGTNEQYF; CDR3 DNA: TGTGCCAGCAGTCCGTACAGGGGGACTAACGAGCAGTACTTC
CDR3 length: 15; J gene: TRBJ1-5; clone size: NA; D gene: NA; V gene: TRBV6-5; CDR3 protein: CASSPMTDSNQPQHF; CDR3 DNA: TGTGCCAGCAGTCCGATGACAGATAGCAATCAGCCCCAGCATTTT
CDR3 length: 13; J gene: TRBJ1-5; clone size: few; D gene: NA; V gene: TRBV7-9; CDR3 protein: CASSLQGNQPQHF; CDR3 DNA: TGTGCCAGCAGCTTACAGGGGAATCAGCCCCAGCATTTT
CDR3 length: 15; J gene: TRBJ1-1; clone size: few; D gene: TRBD1; V gene: TRBV2; CDR3 protein: CASSVRQGGRTEAFF; CDR3 DNA: TGTGCCAGCAGTGTTAGACAGGGGGGTAGGACTGAAGCTTTCTTT
CDR3 length: 14; J gene: TRBJ2-7; clone size: NA; D gene: TRBD2; V gene: TRBV6-1; CDR3 protein: CASSEAGGFYEQYF; CDR3 DNA: TGTGCCAGCAGTGAAGCGGGGGGGTTCTACGAGCAGTACTTC